The text below deals with one T cell receptor (beta chain). The antigen remains undetermined. The PCR employed 60 Vbeta primers together with 13 Jbeta primers. The assay was immunoSEQ multiplex PCR, and TCRdb's table has in-frame clones only and misses some. The sample holds around 100,000 clones, under 80% seen once. The CDR3 runs 16 residues. Germline values: CDR1 LNHNV, CDR2 YYDKDF (reference sequence). Trimming cost V 7 bases and J 1 base; bases outside gene matches: 7. This sample was included in a study of cytomegalovirus exposure and HLA in healthy donors. Notes on the study in general: The investigators catalogued 164 TCR beta chains as cytomegalovirus-associated. HLA alleles were associated with 18,000 or so TCR beta sequences in a later analysis at 0.05 false discovery rate. Confirmation was obtained in vitro that a few CMV-associated chains are specific for CMV antigens.

The source material was PBMCs. This chain joins TRBV15 and TRBJ1-4, with 9 bases fitting TRBD1. The receptor's source is a woman aged 18-30 years in good health and CMV-seropositive. The CDR3 nucleotides read TGTGCCACCAATCCGGGACAGGGAAGAACTAATGAAAAACTGTTTTTT. Translated, it gives CATNPGQGRTNEKLFF. The whole variable domain, remainder taken from reference TRBV15 and TRBJ1-4, is DAMVIQNPRYQVTQFGKPVTLSCSQTLNHNVMYWYQQKSSQAPKLLFHYYDKDFNNEADTPDNFQSRRPNTSFCFLDIRSPGLGDTAMYLCATNPGQGRTNEKLFFGSGTQLSVL.